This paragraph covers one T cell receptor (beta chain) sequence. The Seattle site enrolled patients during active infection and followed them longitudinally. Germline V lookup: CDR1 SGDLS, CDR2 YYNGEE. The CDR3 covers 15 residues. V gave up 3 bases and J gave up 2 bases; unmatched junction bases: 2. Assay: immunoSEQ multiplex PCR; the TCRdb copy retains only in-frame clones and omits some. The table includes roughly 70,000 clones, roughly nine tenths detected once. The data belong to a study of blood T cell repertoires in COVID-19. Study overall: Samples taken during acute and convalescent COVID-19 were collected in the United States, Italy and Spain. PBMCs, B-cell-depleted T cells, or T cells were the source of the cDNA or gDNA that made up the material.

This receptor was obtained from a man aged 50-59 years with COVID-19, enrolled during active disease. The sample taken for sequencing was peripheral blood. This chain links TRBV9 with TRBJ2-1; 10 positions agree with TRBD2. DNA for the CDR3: TGTGCCAGCAGCGACGGGACTAGCGCCTACAATGAGCAGTTCTTC. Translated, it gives CASSDGTSAYNEQFF.